The 5 T cell receptor beta chains listed next were all sequenced from one sample in a study of T cells in narcolepsy. Measured with immunoSEQ multiplex PCR; TCRdb has only the in-frame clones, and not every one. The data show about 31,000 clones, around 80% seen once. Sequences were obtained from CD45RA- memory CD4+ T cells from PBMCs. Receptor source: a human donor with narcolepsy.

This chain uses TRBV28 with TRBJ2-7, with TRBD1 matching 12 bases. CDR3 length equals 14 residues. Germline V gene data show CDR1 as MDHEN and CDR2 as SYDVKM. The CDR3 DNA follows: TGTGCAATCAAACCGGGACAGGGGGCGGGAGAGCAGTACTTC. It codes for CAIKPGQGAGEQYF.

This clone was seen only once. The chain carries TRBV27 and TRBJ2-7; 8 bases agree with TRBD1. The CDR3 covers 15 residues. Germline trimming cut 7 bases from V and 4 bases from J; bases unmatched to any gene: 12. Germline lookup yields CDR1 MNHEY and CDR2 SMNVEV (reference sequence). The CDR3 loop reads CASILRGRGLYEQYF. Written as DNA, the CDR3 is TGTGCCAGCATCCTAAGGGGCAGGGGGCTATACGAGCAGTACTTC.

The sample holds one count of this clone. The genes are TRBV19 and TRBJ2-7; possibly TRBD1 or TRBD2 for D (6 bases each). With 8 bases removed from V and 6 bases from J, the gap between germline ends came to 14 bases. Germline assignment: CDR1 LNHDA and CDR2 SQIVND (reference sequence). This CDR3 is built from 12 residues. The CDR3 nucleotides read TGTGCCAGTTACTCGGAGGGGGGCGAGCAGTACTTC. Residues: CASYSEGGEQYF.

J is TRBJ1-2 and V is TRBV5-1, with D hard to call. V was trimmed by 2 bases and J by 8 bases, leaving 10 bases between them. From germline, CDR1 is SGHRS and CDR2 YFSETQ. CDR3 length: 12 residues. The DNA of the CDR3 is TGCGCCAGCAGCTTTAATCGACACGGCTACACCTTC. This gives the protein CASSFNRHGYTF.

This clone was found a few times. The chain uses TRBV7-6 and TRBJ2-7, with D maybe TRBD1 (6 bases). CDR1 and CDR2 (germline): SGHVS, FNYEAQ. V was pared by 4 bases and J by 0 bases, with 10 bases between. The CDR3 sequence is 14 residues long. In DNA form, the CDR3 reads TGTGCCAGCAGCTCAACAGGGACCTCCTACGAGCAGTACTTC. Protein: CASSSTGTSYEQYF.